The source of this T cell receptor (beta chain) is a study of CD8 T cells in Susac syndrome. The study's findings and limits: The study's TCR sequencing and HLA analysis drew on a certain number of individuals. That number was acknowledged as relatively small.

A quantity of roughly 0.5 to 1 ug RNA underwent reverse transcription using random hexamers. An immunoSEQ multiplex PCR amplified TCR beta CDR3 over 54 Vbeta and 13 Jbeta. TCRdb re-derived calls from the immunoSEQ multiplex PCR reads in MiXCR, one entry per CDR3 protein. The sample contains some 160,000 distinct CDR3 sequences, approximately 95% of which appear only once. From blood CD8+ and CD4+ T cells, TCR beta sequences were generated. TEMRA cells were FACS-enriched and CD8+ and CD4+ T cells negatively isolated. Comment on this clonotype: Its specificity is not known.

CDR1 and CDR2 (germline): PRHDT, FYEKMQ (reference sequence). V trimming: 4 bases; J trimming: 6 bases; junction bases outside the gene matches: 9. This CDR3 region has 16 residues. Material: CD8+ T cells from PBMCs. This sequence was found in a human donor with multiple sclerosis. The rearrangement uses TRBV13 and TRBJ1-6; TRBD1 matches at 7 bases. The CDR3 is CASSSGPGQLNSPLHF. The CDR3 DNA follows: TGTGCCAGCAGCTCTGGTCCGGGACAGCTTAATTCACCCCTCCACTTT.